The 20 T cell receptor beta chains below were found in one sample sequenced in a study of blood T cells in healthy people across ages. Next came a second PCR, run for about 7 to 11 cycles, which used a sample-barcoded 5' primer along with a J-beta primer mix. MiXCR, run by TCRdb on the 5' RACE reads, gives a single entry per CDR3 protein. This table holds 730,000 or so distinct CDR3 sequences, 40% to 45% found once. The sequenced material came from blood. These receptors were obtained from a woman aged 60 to 75 in good health.

This clonotype came up a few times. V and J are TRBV6-2 or TRBV6-3 and TRBJ2-7; 7 bases align to TRBD1. The germline gives CDR1 MNHEY, CDR2 SVGEGT. V lost 7 bases, J lost 8 bases, and 11 bases stayed unmatched. The CDR3 is 13 residues long. In DNA form, the CDR3 reads TGTGCCAGCACCGACGGGACAGCACGGAAGCAGTACTTC. This sequence encodes CASTDGTARKQYF.

The V gene is TRBV18, the J gene TRBJ2-5, with D hard to call. The CDR3 is made up of 13 amino acids. The V end lost 4 bases, the J end lost 3 bases, and 9 bases lay between the germline ends. The germline V gene has CDR1 KGHSH and CDR2 LQKENI. The CDR3: CASSQGFKETQYF. For the CDR3, the DNA is TGTGCCAGCTCACAGGGATTTAAAGAGACCCAGTACTTC.

As regards this clonotype: Since a much larger clone is just one base distant, this may be a read error. This chain links TRBV7-2 with TRBJ2-7; 7 bases align to TRBD2. Germline CDR1 reads SGHTA; CDR2 reads FQGNSA. Trimming cost V 2 bases and J 7 bases; bases outside gene matches: 14. CDR3 length: 16 amino acids. The CDR3 sequence is CASSLRAGDFYNEQYF. CDR3 DNA sequence: TGTGCCAGCAGCTTACGGGCGGGAGATTTCTACAATGAGCAGTACTTC. The variable domain in full, completed from reference TRBV7-2 and TRBJ2-7, reads GAGVSQSPSNKVTEKGKDVELRCDPISGHTALYWYRQSLGQGLEFLIYFQGNSAPDKSGLPSDRFSAERTGGSVSTLTIQRTQQEDSAVYLCASSLRAGDFYNEQYFGPGTRLTVT.

The table lists this clonotype with a few counts. The chain links TRBV4-3 to TRBJ2-2; no clear D gene. This CDR3 region has 14 residues. CDR1 and CDR2 from the germline V gene are LGHNA and YSLEER. Trimming cost V 5 bases and J 1 base, with 8 bases left between them. DNA of the CDR3: TGCGCCAGCAGCGTGGTTGGGAACACCGGGGAGCTGTTTTTT. Protein sequence: CASSVVGNTGELFF.

In its sample, this clonotype was seen many times. This chain connects TRBV20-1 to TRBJ2-7, with TRBD1 matching over 9 bases. The germline V gene encodes CDR1 DFQATT and CDR2 SNEGSKA (reference sequence). The junction had 9 bases not matched to a gene; V was cut back by 6 bases and J by 0 bases. The CDR3 spans 15 residues. The CDR3 DNA sequence: TGCAGTGCCGGGTTCGGGACAGGGCTCTCCTACGAGCAGTACTTC. It translates to CSAGFGTGLSYEQYF.

The CDR3 nucleotides are TGCGCCAGCAGCTTCGGGACGTCTAGGGTCAATGAGCAGTTCTTC. Translated: CASSFGTSRVNEQFF. This chain links TRBV5-1 with TRBJ2-1; perhaps D is TRBD1 or TRBD2 (5 bases each). The germline gives CDR1 SGHRS, CDR2 YFSETQ. Trimming took off 2 bases at V and 6 bases at J, with 15 bases between the two ends. CDR3 length: 15 residues.

With regard to this clonotype: Germline is not matched at one junction end, which may reflect a read error. This sequence joins TRBV29-1 and TRBJ2-3; 12 bases are a match to TRBD1. Per the germline V gene, CDR1 is SQVTM and CDR2 is ANQGSEA. The CDR3 is 14 residues long. The CDR3 spells CSVAGTGGTDAQYF. DNA for the CDR3: TGCAGCGTTGCGGGGACAGGGGGCACAGATGCGCAGTATTTT.

The rearrangement uses TRBV14 and TRBJ1-4, with a tentative D call TRBD1 (5 bases). Trimming removed 4 bases at V and 6 bases at J, with 15 bases between. Germline CDR1 and CDR2: SGHDN and FVKESK. CDR3 size: 15 residues. The CDR3 coding sequence is TGTGCCAGCAGCCGCCGCCGGGGGACTTATGAAAAACTGTTTTTT. It is translated as CASSRRRGTYEKLFF.

V usage is TRBV4-2 and J usage is TRBJ1-2; TRBD1 matches 8 bases. With 3 bases clipped from V and 0 bases from J, the junction kept 12 bases outside the gene matches. Germline V gene data show CDR1 as LGHNA and CDR2 as YNFKEQ. CDR3 length: 18 residues. This CDR3 is CASSHDGVGQATNYGYTF. The DNA of the CDR3 is TGTGCCAGCAGCCACGACGGAGTGGGACAGGCCACTAACTATGGCTACACCTTC.

The chain has TRBV11-2 and TRBJ2-3; 7 bases map to TRBD2. Germline trimming cut 5 bases from V and 1 base from J; bases unmatched to any gene: 6. The CDR3 is 15 residues long. Per the germline V gene, CDR1 is SGHAT and CDR2 is FQNNGV. CDR3 residues: CASSPRSGGTDTQYF. In DNA form, the CDR3 reads TGTGCCAGCAGCCCCCGGAGCGGGGGCACAGATACGCAGTATTTT.

The rearrangement uses TRBV9 and TRBJ2-1; D is perhaps TRBD1 or TRBD2 (5 bases each). V lost 4 bases, J lost 3 bases, and 14 bases lay in between. The CDR3 totals 15 residues. The V gene's germline CDR1 is SGDLS and CDR2 YYNGEE. CDR3 region: CASSTRGDGYNEQFF. The DNA of the CDR3 is TGTGCCAGCAGCACCCGAGGGGACGGCTACAATGAGCAGTTCTTC.

The rearrangement links TRBV15 to TRBJ1-2; TRBD1 is a possible D gene (5 bases). Germline V gene lookup returns CDR1 LNHNV and CDR2 YYDKDF (reference sequence). This CDR3 has 15 amino acids. V was cut by 0 bases and J by 2 bases, with 10 bases left in between. CDR3: CATSRDRGGNYGYTF. The CDR3 DNA reads TGTGCCACCAGCAGAGATCGGGGGGGGAACTATGGCTACACCTTC. Variable domain in full (rest from reference TRBV15 and TRBJ1-2): DAMVIQNPRYQVTQFGKPVTLSCSQTLNHNVMYWYQQKSSQAPKLLFHYYDKDFNNEADTPDNFQSRRPNTSFCFLDIRSPGLGDTAMYLCATSRDRGGNYGYTFGSGTRLTVV.

This clonotype was recorded many times. This chain links TRBV6-6 with TRBJ2-5, with 9 bases fitting TRBD1. From germline, CDR1 is MNHNY and CDR2 SVGAGI (reference sequence). The ends lost 7 bases at V and 4 bases at J; junction bases unmatched: 4. The CDR3 runs 13 residues. CDR3 sequence reads: CASNRGQGETQYF. CDR3 bases: TGTGCCAGCAACAGGGGGCAAGGAGAGACCCAGTACTTC.

This clonotype was seen more than once but under ten times. This chain links TRBV12-3 or TRBV12-4 with TRBJ1-1; perhaps TRBD1 as D (6 bases). The CDR3 sequence is 15 residues long. Trimming shortened V by 6 bases and J by 0 bases, and 14 bases separated the two germline ends. As DNA, the CDR3 is TGTGCCAGCAGCCCTTCCGGGACAATGAACACTGAAGCTTTCTTT. Translation: CASSPSGTMNTEAFF.

This chain uses TRBV27 with TRBJ2-7; 9 positions agree with TRBD1. The CDR3 covers 17 residues. The germline V gene encodes CDR1 MNHEY and CDR2 SMNVEV (reference sequence). The V segment lost 2 bases and the J segment 2 bases; nucleotides outside the gene matches: 10. CDR3 protein: CASSLTQPGQGPYEQYF. The CDR3 DNA sequence: TGTGCCAGCAGTTTAACCCAACCGGGACAGGGACCCTACGAGCAGTACTTC.

The chain links TRBV7-9 to TRBJ2-5, with TRBD2 matching over 8 bases. The CDR3 sequence is 13 residues long. Germline CDR1 SEHNR, CDR2 FQNEAQ (reference sequence). Losses at the gene ends were 5 bases for V and 5 bases for J; bases not matched to a gene: 4. CDR3 nucleotide sequence: TGTGCCAGCAGCCTCCTAGCGGGTGAGACCCAGTACTTC. Protein: CASSLLAGETQYF.

The chain employs TRBV6-5 and TRBJ2-5; no reliable D call. The CDR3 loop spans 16 amino acids. Trimming stripped 1 base from V and 11 bases from J, with 23 bases between. Germline CDR1 MNHEY, CDR2 SVGAGI. The CDR3 bases are TGTGCCAGCAGTTACTTGGTAGAGTCGTCTAGTAATGAGCAGTACTTC. It codes for CASSYLVESSSNEQYF.

The V gene is TRBV7-2, the J gene TRBJ1-1; D is ambiguous. The CDR3 totals 16 residues. V was shortened by 1 base and J by 1 base, with 13 bases between the two germline ends. Germline V gene data show CDR1 as SGHTA and CDR2 as FQGNSA. The DNA of the CDR3 is TGTGCCAGCAGCTTAGACCGGCGGGTTACGAACACTGAAGCTTTCTTT. Protein sequence: CASSLDRRVTNTEAFF.

V gene TRBV10-3 combines with J gene TRBJ1-2, with D perhaps matching TRBD1 (6 bases). The length of the CDR3 is 14 residues. The germline V gene encodes CDR1 ENHRY and CDR2 SYGVKD. V was pared by 4 bases and J by 2 bases, with 11 bases between. CDR3: CAISASQGNYGYTF. CDR3 sequence (DNA): TGTGCCATCAGTGCGTCACAGGGAAACTATGGCTACACCTTC.

This clonotype has a single count. Just one base apart from a much larger clone, this may be a read error. This chain connects TRBV5-1 to TRBJ2-5; TRBD1 aligns across 9 bases. The better agreement between TRBJ2-7 and the DNA end casts doubt on the J call. The CDR3 spans 18 residues. Germline V gene sequence: CDR1 SGHRS, CDR2 YFSETQ. CDR3 protein: CASGLVDPPRDRVYEQYF. In DNA form, the CDR3 reads TGCGCCAGCGGCTTGGTGGACCCCCCCCGGGACAGGGTCTACGAGCAGTACTTC.